This TCR beta chain stems from a study of PD-1 blockade in classical Hodgkin lymphoma. Study-level background: Patients were dosed intravenously with nivolumab at 3 mg/kg every 2 weeks. Points from the study as a whole: Healthy donors were reported to have higher baseline TCR diversity than newly diagnosed patients. Patients who began taking nivolumab under 1 year after ASCT were left out. The baseline diversity of complete responders showed similarity to that of newly diagnosed patients.

Remarks on this clone: Its antigen is currently unknown.

The time point denotes: cycle 4 day 1 (C4D1), after six to seven weeks of nivolumab. All the patients suffered relapse after autologous stem cell transplantation, and brentuximab vedotin exposure differed. Libraries were prepared by immunoSEQ multiplex PCR; TCRdb keeps only in-frame clonotypes and omits some of them. The data show some 22,000 clones, 70% to 85% seen once. V shed 2 bases, J shed 7 bases, and the junction held 15 bases outside the gene matches. The germline gives CDR1 WSHSY, CDR2 SAAADI. This CDR3 comprises 17 residues. The rearrangement links TRBV10-2 to TRBJ1-1, with 8 bases aligning to TRBD1. The sample here was peripheral blood mononuclear cells (PBMCs), taken before the fourth cycle of nivolumab. The source is a human donor with classical Hodgkin lymphoma. The CDR3 DNA sequence: TGCGCCAGCAGTGAGCCCTACGGGAAGGCAGGGGGCCTTGAAGCTTTCTTT. This codes for CASSEPYGKAGGLEAFF.